The rows below give T cell receptor beta chains drawn from one sample of a study of cytomegalovirus exposure and HLA in healthy donors. Assay used: immunoSEQ multiplex PCR; TCRdb lists only in-frame clones, some missing. The data contain around 58,000 clones, more than 65% of them singletons. Sequencing was performed on PBMCs. The receptor set was obtained from a middle-aged man in good health and CMV-seropositive. CDR3s include the opening cysteine and the closing phenylalanine or tryptophan. Fields, in order: J gene, clone size, V gene, D gene, CDR3 DNA, CDR3 protein. D genes are given only for firm matches. Not every row has a clone size; where given, it reads once, few, many or a size class.

TRBJ1-1 NA TRBV7-2 TRBD1 TGTGCCAGCAGCTTAGTAGGGGGCCAGGAAGCTTTCTTT CASSLVGGQEAFF
TRBJ1-1 NA TRBV7-2 NA TGTGCCAGCAGCTTAGACATGAACACTGAAGCTTTCTTT CASSLDMNTEAFF
TRBJ1-1 NA TRBV6-5 TRBD1 TGTGCCAGCCACTGGGACAGGGCGGACACTGAAGCTTTCTTT CASHWDRADTEAFF
TRBJ2-5 NA TRBV2 NA TGTGCCAGCAGTGAAAACAGGGCAGAAGAGACCCAGTACTTC CASSENRAEETQYF
TRBJ1-1 NA TRBV6-1 NA TGTGCCACGTACAGGGATTTCGCTGAAGCTTTCTTT CATYRDFAEAFF
TRBJ2-3 NA TRBV29-1 TRBD2 TGCATAATTGGTACTAGCGGGGGCGGGTCGCAGTATTTT CIIGTSGGGSQYF
TRBJ1-3 NA TRBV11-2 NA TGTGCCAGCAGCTTAGCAGGGTCCGGAAACACCATATATTTT CASSLAGSGNTIYF
TRBJ1-1 NA TRBV5-4 NA TGTGCCAGCAGCTTGGACGGACAGTTCGTGAGGACTGAAGCTTTCTTT CASSLDGQFVRTEAFF
TRBJ1-4 NA TRBV29-1 TRBD1 TGCAGCGTTGAAGTTTTAGGACAGGGTAGAGGTGAAAAACTGTTTTTT CSVEVLGQGRGEKLFF
TRBJ1-1 NA TRBV27 NA TGTGCCAGCAGTCCTTCCCCCAGGGGCCTTGAAGCTTTCTTT CASSPSPRGLEAFF
TRBJ1-1 NA TRBV6-1 NA TGTGCCAGCAGTGAAAACAGGGAGAAGAGCGGAATAACCAGCACTGAAGCTTTCTTT CASSENREKSGITSTEAFF
TRBJ1-5 NA TRBV29-1 NA TGCAGCGTTGAATTTGTTCAACCGGGACTCCACCAGTCGACCCAGCATTTT CSVEFVQPGLHQSTQHF
TRBJ2-7 NA TRBV2 NA TGTGCCAGCAGTCAGGGCCTTACGCGCGAGCAGTACTTC CASSQGLTREQYF
TRBJ1-5 NA TRBV6-5 NA TGTGCCAGCAAGGGGATCTCGAGCAATCAGCCCCAGCATTTT CASKGISSNQPQHF
TRBJ1-5 NA TRBV28 TRBD1 TGTGCCAGCAGTTCCCTCGGACAGGGAGATAGCAATCAGCCCCAGCATTTT CASSSLGQGDSNQPQHF
TRBJ2-5 NA TRBV5-4 TRBD1 TGTGCCAGCAGCTCGGACAGGGAGACCCAGTACTTC CASSSDRETQYF
TRBJ2-2 NA TRBV4-1 NA TGCGCCAGCAGCCAAGATTCGAGAGGCTGGGACACCGGGGAGCTGTTTTTT CASSQDSRGWDTGELFF
TRBJ2-1 NA TRBV15 NA TGTGCCACCAGCCGGAGGGGGCCCTACAATGAGCAGTTCTTC CATSRRGPYNEQFF
TRBJ1-4 few TRBV6-5 NA TGTGCCAGCAGTTATTTGTCGGACGGAGGTGAAAAACTGTTTTTT CASSYLSDGGEKLFF
TRBJ1-5 once TRBV4-2 NA TGTGCCAGCAGCCAAGATCGGACAGCAAGCAATCAGCCCCAGCATTTT CASSQDRTASNQPQHF
TRBJ1-1 NA TRBV19 NA TGTGCCAGTAGTATATGGGGCCAGCCTATGAACACTGAAGCTTTCTTT CASSIWGQPMNTEAFF
TRBJ2-7 once TRBV7-2 TRBD1 TGTGCCAGCAGCCCTGTAAGGACAGGGGACGAGCAGTACTTC CASSPVRTGDEQYF
TRBJ2-2 NA TRBV5-8 TRBD2 TGTGCCAGCAGCTTGGGACTAGCGGGACCGAACACCGGGGAGCTGTTTTTT CASSLGLAGPNTGELFF
TRBJ1-1 NA TRBV5-1 NA TGCGCCAGCAGCTCGACAGATAACACTGAAGCTTTCTTT CASSSTDNTEAFF
TRBJ2-7 few TRBV5-1 NA TGCGCCAGCTCCTTGGTGGTGAGTCCCTACGAGCAGTACTTC CASSLVVSPYEQYF
TRBJ2-7 NA TRBV19 TRBD1 TGTGCCAGTAGTACCGGGACAGGGGAGAAATGGTACGAGCAGTACTTC CASSTGTGEKWYEQYF
TRBJ1-2 NA TRBV2 NA TGTGCCAGCAGTGCGGGGTCCACCTATGGCTACACCTTC CASSAGSTYGYTF
TRBJ2-7 NA TRBV5-1 NA TGCGCCAGCAGCTTGGTGGCGGGGAGCGAGCAGTACTTC CASSLVAGSEQYF
TRBJ2-1 NA TRBV11-2 NA TGTGCCAGCAGCTTAGACAGGGTCGATGAGCAGTTCTTC CASSLDRVDEQFF
TRBJ2-4 once TRBV29-1 NA TGCAGCGTTGGGGGCCCGAACCAAGCAAACATTCAGTACTTC CSVGGPNQANIQYF
TRBJ1-1 NA TRBV19 NA TGTGCCAGTAGTATAGATCTATCGGGCGAGGGCACTGAAGCTTTCTTT CASSIDLSGEGTEAFF
TRBJ2-7 NA TRBV30 TRBD2 TGTGCCTGGAGTGACGGGTCTAGCGGGGGGTTCTACGAGCAGTACTTC CAWSDGSSGGFYEQYF
TRBJ1-2 once TRBV29-1 TRBD1 TGCAGCGTTGAAGACAGGGGGAACTATGGCTACACCTTC CSVEDRGNYGYTF